Here is one T cell receptor (beta chain) with its context. Its target is unknown. The data originate from a study of T cells in localized non-small cell lung cancer. The germline CDR1 and CDR2 sequences are KGHSH and LQKENI. V dropped 6 bases and J dropped 0 bases, with 11 bases sitting between them. The length of the CDR3 is 15 residues. TCRdb keeps only in-frame clones here, not all; method: immunoSEQ multiplex PCR. The sample yields roughly 6,000 clones, roughly 90% seen once. General study results and limits: Detection in adjacent lung was observed for a median about 56 of the top 100 tumor clones. The tumor had only one region sequenced, so heterogeneity remains possible. Uninvolved adjacent lung had higher T cell clonality than tumor and all other tissues.

The receptor comes from a male donor older than 55 with stage I lung adenocarcinoma. J is TRBJ1-4 and V is TRBV18; a possible D gene is TRBD1 (6 bases). Sequenced here: peripheral blood, sampled before any cancer treatment. CDR3 region: CASSLDSATNEKLFF. The CDR3 bases are TGTGCCAGCTCGCTGGACAGTGCAACTAATGAAAAACTGTTTTTT.